A selection of T cell receptor beta chains follows, all from one sample in a study of cytomegalovirus exposure and HLA in healthy donors. TCRdb keeps only in-frame clones here, not all; method: immunoSEQ multiplex PCR. The repertoire includes around 120,000 clones, around 74% of them detected once, and roughly 1.5% sits in the top ten. Sequenced input: PBMCs. These receptors originate from a woman younger than 30 in good health and CMV-seronegative. CDR3s include the opening cysteine and the closing phenylalanine or tryptophan. A D gene is named only where the DNA matches it firmly. Size values are once, few and many counts, or a class for expanded clones, and some rows have none.

clone_size j_call v_call d_call cdr3_aa cdr3_nt
once TRBJ1-4 TRBV19 TRBD1 CASSISTGSNEKLFF TGTGCCAGTAGTATCTCGACAGGGTCTAATGAAAAACTGTTTTTT
once TRBJ1-2 TRBV13 . CASSLGGGEAYGYTF TGTGCCAGCAGCTTAGGCGGGGGGGAAGCATATGGCTACACCTTC
few TRBJ2-3 TRBV6-1 . CASSEAPGGTDTQYF TGTGCCAGCAGTGAAGCGCCGGGAGGCACAGATACGCAGTATTTT
. TRBJ2-5 TRBV5-1 TRBD1 CASSLTGAQETQYF TGCGCCAGCAGCCTAACAGGGGCGCAAGAGACCCAGTACTTC
. TRBJ2-5 TRBV18 . CASSPLGERETQYF TGTGCCAGCTCACCACTTGGAGAGCGAGAGACCCAGTACTTC
. TRBJ2-3 TRBV6-5 TRBD1 CASSSSGQGAWDTQYF TGTGCCAGCAGTTCTTCCGGACAGGGGGCGTGGGATACGCAGTATTTT
. TRBJ2-7 TRBV20-1 . CSAPQGYEQYF TGCAGTGCCCCACAGGGTTACGAGCAGTACTTC
. TRBJ1-5 TRBV5-4 . CASSLGGAKNQPQHF TGTGCCAGCAGCTTGGGTGGGGCAAAAAATCAGCCCCAGCATTTT
once TRBJ2-7 TRBV28 . CASSSPRRGGFYEQYF TGTGCCAGCAGTTCCCCGCGCAGGGGTGGATTCTACGAGCAGTACTTC
. TRBJ2-3 TRBV5-4 TRBD1 CASSPRQGEVTDTQYF TGTGCCAGCAGCCCCCGACAGGGAGAGGTGACAGATACGCAGTATTTT
. TRBJ2-5 TRBV10-3 TRBD1 CAIRGDRGWQETQYF TGTGCCATCAGGGGGGACAGGGGGTGGCAAGAGACCCAGTACTTC
. TRBJ1-2 TRBV2 . CASSGAPGDYGYTF TGTGCCAGCAGTGGGGCCCCGGGGGACTATGGCTACACCTTC
. TRBJ2-7 TRBV29-1 . CSGRDNYEQYF TGCAGCGGCCGGGACAACTACGAGCAGTACTTC
. TRBJ2-5 TRBV5-4 TRBD1 CASSLGGQGPETQYF TGTGCCAGCAGCTTGGGGGGACAGGGGCCAGAGACCCAGTACTTC
. TRBJ2-7 TRBV2 TRBD1 CASSTYRGTYEQYF TGTGCCAGCAGTACTTACAGGGGGACCTACGAGCAGTACTTC
. TRBJ2-1 TRBV5-4 TRBD2 CASSLEARGGVYEQFF TGTGCCAGCAGCTTGGAGGCCCGGGGGGGGGTGTATGAGCAGTTCTTC
few TRBJ1-1 TRBV6-5 . CASSYFGRNTEAFF TGTGCCAGCAGTTACTTTGGGAGGAACACTGAAGCTTTCTTT
. TRBJ1-1 TRBV11-2 . CASSLVRFTEAFF TGTGCCAGCAGCTTAGTACGGTTCACTGAAGCTTTCTTT
. TRBJ2-3 TRBV28 TRBD2 CASSTIAGDGTDTQYF TGTGCCAGCAGTACCATAGCGGGGGACGGGACAGATACGCAGTATTTT
. TRBJ1-2 TRBV6-1 TRBD1 CASVIGTGYGYTF TGTGCCAGTGTGATAGGGACAGGGTATGGCTACACCTTC
. TRBJ1-1 TRBV28 TRBD1 CASSTTGGVAEAFF TGTGCCAGCAGCACGACAGGGGGGGTGGCTGAAGCTTTCTTT
. TRBJ1-5 TRBV19 TRBD1 CASSIQGERNQPQHF TGTGCCAGTAGTATACAGGGGGAGCGCAATCAGCCCCAGCATTTT
. TRBJ1-1 TRBV29-1 TRBD1 CSATGQGGDTEAFF TGCAGCGCTACGGGACAGGGAGGGGACACTGAAGCTTTCTTT
. TRBJ2-3 TRBV20-1 . CSAIGTDTQYF TGCAGTGCTATAGGCACAGATACGCAGTATTTT
. TRBJ1-1 TRBV5-1 . CASSLLPTEAFF TGCGCCAGCAGCTTGCTCCCTACCGAAGCTTTCTTT
. TRBJ1-2 TRBV10-3 . CAIIAGPSGYGYTF TGTGCCATCATCGCAGGGCCTTCGGGCTATGGCTACACCTTC
. TRBJ1-6 TRBV7-9 . CASSLVTGYNSPLHF TGTGCCAGCAGCTTAGTGACAGGCTATAATTCACCCCTCCACTTT
. TRBJ1-1 TRBV25-1 . CASSDLRGGMNTEAFF TGTGCCAGCAGTGACTTACGGGGGGGGATGAACACTGAAGCTTTCTTT
few TRBJ2-3 TRBV5-1 . CASSSGPVTDTQYF TGCGCCAGCAGCTCCGGTCCTGTGACAGATACGCAGTATTTT
. TRBJ1-1 TRBV7-6 . CASSRTGWTEAFF TGTGCCAGCAGCCGTACCGGTTGGACTGAAGCTTTCTTT
. TRBJ1-2 TRBV6-5 TRBD1 CASTRRSDRAYGYTF TGTGCCAGCACCCGACGCTCGGACAGGGCCTATGGCTACACCTTC
. TRBJ1-5 TRBV9 . CASSATGNWDQPQHF TGTGCCAGCAGCGCTACAGGGAATTGGGATCAGCCCCAGCATTTT
. TRBJ2-2 TRBV5-1 TRBD1 CASSLGGQAATGELFF TGCGCCAGCAGCTTAGGGGGACAGGCCGCGACCGGGGAGCTGTTTTTT
. TRBJ1-1 TRBV11-3 TRBD1 CASSLRSGQGTTEAFF TGTGCCAGCAGCTTAAGGTCGGGACAGGGGACCACTGAAGCTTTCTTT
. TRBJ1-2 TRBV29-1 TRBD1 CSVTGGEINYGYTF TGCAGCGTTACAGGGGGGGAGATTAACTATGGCTACACCTTC
many TRBJ1-1 TRBV2 . CASNTEYTTEAFF TGTGCCAGCAACACCGAATATACCACTGAAGCTTTCTTT
. TRBJ1-1 TRBV7-2 . CASSLRGNTEAFF TGTGCCAGCAGCTTAAGGGGAAACACTGAAGCTTTCTTT
. TRBJ1-1 TRBV11-2 . CASSLDPSPYTEAFF TGTGCCAGCAGCTTAGATCCGAGCCCCTACACTGAAGCTTTCTTT
. TRBJ2-5 TRBV30 . CASPLGETQYF TGTGCCAGCCCACTAGGAGAGACCCAGTACTTC
. TRBJ2-2 TRBV6-6 TRBD1 CASNGQGVVGELFF TGTGCCAGCAACGGACAGGGGGTCGTCGGGGAGCTGTTTTTT
. TRBJ2-1 TRBV10-1 TRBD1 CASSRGQANEQFF TGCGCCAGCAGTAGAGGACAGGCCAATGAGCAGTTCTTC
. TRBJ1-1 TRBV19 . CAITQGSGTEAFF TGTGCCATCACTCAGGGGTCGGGTACTGAAGCTTTCTTT
. TRBJ1-2 TRBV27 TRBD1 CASSLEGARGYTF TGTGCCAGCAGTTTAGAGGGGGCGCGGGGCTACACCTTC
. TRBJ2-2 TRBV5-1 TRBD1 CASSLGRTGLSGELFF TGCGCCAGCAGCTTGGGGAGGACAGGTTTATCCGGGGAGCTGTTTTTT
. TRBJ2-2 TRBV2 TRBD1 CASSEAQGQGTGELFF TGTGCCAGCAGTGAAGCGCAGGGACAGGGCACCGGGGAGCTGTTTTTT
. TRBJ2-3 TRBV6-5 TRBD1 CASSDRASTDTQYF TGTGCCAGCTCCGACAGGGCCTCGACAGATACGCAGTATTTT
. TRBJ2-7 TRBV5-4 TRBD1 CASSSGQQSYYEQYF TGTGCCAGCAGCTCGGGACAGCAATCTTACTACGAGCAGTACTTC
. TRBJ1-6 TRBV2 . CASSDQGTYNSPLHF TGTGCCAGCAGTGACCAGGGGACCTATAATTCACCCCTCCACTTT
. TRBJ1-4 TRBV6-5 TRBD1 CASRKTGGNEKLFF TGTGCCAGCAGGAAGACAGGGGGTAATGAAAAACTGTTTTTT
. TRBJ1-1 TRBV6-5 TRBD1 CASSYDRVRTEAFF TGTGCCAGCAGTTACGACAGGGTTAGGACTGAAGCTTTCTTT
. TRBJ2-5 TRBV19 . CASEREETQYF TGTGCCAGTGAGAGGGAGGAGACCCAGTACTTC
. TRBJ2-5 TRBV30 . CAWSVQGETQYF TGTGCCTGGAGTGTACAGGGAGAGACCCAGTACTTC
. TRBJ1-2 TRBV7-9 TRBD1 CASSLGTDTKLNYGYTF TGTGCCAGCAGCTTGGGGACAGATACTAAACTCAACTATGGCTACACCTTC
. TRBJ2-1 TRBV5-1 TRBD1 CASSPGTGFRNEQFF TGCGCCAGCAGCCCCGGGACAGGGTTTAGAAATGAGCAGTTCTTC